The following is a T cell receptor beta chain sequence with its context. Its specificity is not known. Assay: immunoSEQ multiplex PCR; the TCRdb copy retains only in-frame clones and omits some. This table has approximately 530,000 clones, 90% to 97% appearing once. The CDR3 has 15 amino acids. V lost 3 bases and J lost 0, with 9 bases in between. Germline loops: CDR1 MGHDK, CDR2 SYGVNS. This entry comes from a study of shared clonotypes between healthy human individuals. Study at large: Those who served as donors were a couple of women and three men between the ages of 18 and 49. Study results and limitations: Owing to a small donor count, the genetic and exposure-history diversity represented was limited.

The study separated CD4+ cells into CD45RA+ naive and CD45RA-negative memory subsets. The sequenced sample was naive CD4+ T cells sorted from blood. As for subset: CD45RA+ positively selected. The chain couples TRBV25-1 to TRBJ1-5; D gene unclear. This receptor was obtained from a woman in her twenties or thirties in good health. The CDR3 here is CASSEAGYSNQPQHF. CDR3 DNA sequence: TGTGCCAGCAGTGAGGCAGGTTATAGCAATCAGCCCCAGCATTTT.